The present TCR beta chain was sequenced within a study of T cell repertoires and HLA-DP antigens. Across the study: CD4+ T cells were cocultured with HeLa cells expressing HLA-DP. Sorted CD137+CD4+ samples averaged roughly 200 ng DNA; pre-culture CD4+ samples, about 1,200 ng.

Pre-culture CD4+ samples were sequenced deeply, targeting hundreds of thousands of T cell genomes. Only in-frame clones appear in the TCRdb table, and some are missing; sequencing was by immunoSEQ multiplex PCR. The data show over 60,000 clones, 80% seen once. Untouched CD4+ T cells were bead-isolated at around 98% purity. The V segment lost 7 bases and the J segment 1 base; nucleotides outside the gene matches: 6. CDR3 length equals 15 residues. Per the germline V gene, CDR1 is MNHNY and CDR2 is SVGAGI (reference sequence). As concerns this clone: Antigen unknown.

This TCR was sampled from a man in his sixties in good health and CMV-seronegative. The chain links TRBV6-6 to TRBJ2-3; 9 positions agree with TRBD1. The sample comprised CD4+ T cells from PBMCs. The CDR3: CASTNRDRGTDTQYF. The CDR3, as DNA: TGTGCCAGCACCAACCGGGACAGGGGCACAGATACGCAGTATTTT.